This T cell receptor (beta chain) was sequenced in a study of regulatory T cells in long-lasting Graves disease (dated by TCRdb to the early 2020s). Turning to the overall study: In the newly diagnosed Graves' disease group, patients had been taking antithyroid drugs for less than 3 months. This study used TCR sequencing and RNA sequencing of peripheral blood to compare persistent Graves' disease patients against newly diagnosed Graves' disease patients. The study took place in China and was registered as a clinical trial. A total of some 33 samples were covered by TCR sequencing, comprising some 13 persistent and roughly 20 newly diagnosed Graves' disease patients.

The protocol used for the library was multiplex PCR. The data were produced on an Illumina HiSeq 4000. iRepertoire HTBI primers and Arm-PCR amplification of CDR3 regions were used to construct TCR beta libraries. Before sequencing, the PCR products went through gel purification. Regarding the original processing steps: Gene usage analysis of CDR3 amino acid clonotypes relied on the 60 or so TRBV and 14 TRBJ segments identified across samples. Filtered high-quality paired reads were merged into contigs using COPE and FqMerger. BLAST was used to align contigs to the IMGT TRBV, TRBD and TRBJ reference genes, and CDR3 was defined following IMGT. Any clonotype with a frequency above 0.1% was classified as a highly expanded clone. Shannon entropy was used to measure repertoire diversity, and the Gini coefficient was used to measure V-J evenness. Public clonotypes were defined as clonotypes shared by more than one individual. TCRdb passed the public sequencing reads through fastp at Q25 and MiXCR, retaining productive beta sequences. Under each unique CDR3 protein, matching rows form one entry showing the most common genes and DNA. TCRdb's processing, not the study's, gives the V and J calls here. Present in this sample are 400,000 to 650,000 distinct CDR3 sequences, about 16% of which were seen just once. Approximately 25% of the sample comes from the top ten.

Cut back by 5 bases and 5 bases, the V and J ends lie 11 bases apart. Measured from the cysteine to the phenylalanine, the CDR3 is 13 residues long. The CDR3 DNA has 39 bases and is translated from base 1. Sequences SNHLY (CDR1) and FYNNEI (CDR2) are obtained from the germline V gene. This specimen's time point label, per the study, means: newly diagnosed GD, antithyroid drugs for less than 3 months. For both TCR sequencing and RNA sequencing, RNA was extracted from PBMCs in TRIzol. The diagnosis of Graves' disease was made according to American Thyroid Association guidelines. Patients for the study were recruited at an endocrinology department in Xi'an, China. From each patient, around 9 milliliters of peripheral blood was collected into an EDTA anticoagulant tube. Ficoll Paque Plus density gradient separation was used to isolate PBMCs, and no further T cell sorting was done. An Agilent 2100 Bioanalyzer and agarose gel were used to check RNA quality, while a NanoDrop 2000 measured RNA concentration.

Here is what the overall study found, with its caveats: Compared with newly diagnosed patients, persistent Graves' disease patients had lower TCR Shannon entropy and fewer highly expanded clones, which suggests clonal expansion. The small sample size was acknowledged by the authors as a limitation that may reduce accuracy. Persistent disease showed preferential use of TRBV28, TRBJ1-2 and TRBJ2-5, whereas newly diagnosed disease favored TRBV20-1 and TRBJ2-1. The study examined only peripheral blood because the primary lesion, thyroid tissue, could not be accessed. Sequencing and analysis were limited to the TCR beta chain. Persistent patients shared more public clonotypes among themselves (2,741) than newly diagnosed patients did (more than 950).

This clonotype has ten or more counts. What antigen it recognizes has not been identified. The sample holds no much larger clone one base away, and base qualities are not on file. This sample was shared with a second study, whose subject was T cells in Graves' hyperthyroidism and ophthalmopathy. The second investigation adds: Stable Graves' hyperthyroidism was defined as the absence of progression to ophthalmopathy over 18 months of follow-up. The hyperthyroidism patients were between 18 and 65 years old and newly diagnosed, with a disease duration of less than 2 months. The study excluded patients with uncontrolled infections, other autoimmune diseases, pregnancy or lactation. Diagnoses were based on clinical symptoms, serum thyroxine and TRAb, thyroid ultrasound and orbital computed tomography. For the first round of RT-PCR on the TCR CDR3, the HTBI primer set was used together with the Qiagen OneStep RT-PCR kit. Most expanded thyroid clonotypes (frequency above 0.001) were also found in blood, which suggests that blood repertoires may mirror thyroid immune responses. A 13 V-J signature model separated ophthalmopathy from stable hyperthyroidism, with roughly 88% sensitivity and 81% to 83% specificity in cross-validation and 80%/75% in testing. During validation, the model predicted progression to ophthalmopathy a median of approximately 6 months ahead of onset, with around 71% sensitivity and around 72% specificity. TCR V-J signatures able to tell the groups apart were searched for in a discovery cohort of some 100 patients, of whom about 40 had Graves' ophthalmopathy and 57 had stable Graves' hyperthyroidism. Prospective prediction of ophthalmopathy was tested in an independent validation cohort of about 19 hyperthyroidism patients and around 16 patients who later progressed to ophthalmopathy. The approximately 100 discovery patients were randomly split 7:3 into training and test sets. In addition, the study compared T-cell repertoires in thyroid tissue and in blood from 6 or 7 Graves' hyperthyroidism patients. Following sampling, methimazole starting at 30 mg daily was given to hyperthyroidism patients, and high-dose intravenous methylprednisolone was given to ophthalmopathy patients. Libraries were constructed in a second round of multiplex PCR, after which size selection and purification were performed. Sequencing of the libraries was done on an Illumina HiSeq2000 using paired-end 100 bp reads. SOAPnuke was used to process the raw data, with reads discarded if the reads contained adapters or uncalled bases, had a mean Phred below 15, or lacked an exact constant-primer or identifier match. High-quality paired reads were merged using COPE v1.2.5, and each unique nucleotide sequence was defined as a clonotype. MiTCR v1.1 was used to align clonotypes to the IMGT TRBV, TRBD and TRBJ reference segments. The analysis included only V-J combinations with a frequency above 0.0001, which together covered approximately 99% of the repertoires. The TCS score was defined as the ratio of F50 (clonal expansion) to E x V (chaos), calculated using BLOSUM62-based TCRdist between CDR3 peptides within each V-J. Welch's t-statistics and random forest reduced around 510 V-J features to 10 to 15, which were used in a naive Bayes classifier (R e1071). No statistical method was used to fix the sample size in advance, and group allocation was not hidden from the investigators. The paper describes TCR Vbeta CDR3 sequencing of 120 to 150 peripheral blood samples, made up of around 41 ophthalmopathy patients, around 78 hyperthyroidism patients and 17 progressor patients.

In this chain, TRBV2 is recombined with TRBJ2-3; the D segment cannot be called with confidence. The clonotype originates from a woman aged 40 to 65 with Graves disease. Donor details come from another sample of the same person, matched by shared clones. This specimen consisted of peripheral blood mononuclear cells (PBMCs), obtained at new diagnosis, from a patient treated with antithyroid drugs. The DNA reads TGTGCCAGCAGTTCAATTACGCGAGATACGCAGTATTTT. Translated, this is CASSSITRDTQYF.